One sample yielded the 18 T cell receptor beta chains listed below, sequenced in a study of regulatory T cells in long-lasting Graves disease. Time point in this sample: persistent/refractory GD, antithyroid drugs over 5 years with positive TRAb. The authors made the TCR library using RNA they extracted from PBMCs. Construction of TCR beta libraries relied on iRepertoire HTBI primers and on Arm-PCR targeting CDR3 regions. TCRdb redid the calling of the multiplex PCR reads with MiXCR, one entry per CDR3 protein. Of 420,000 or so distinct CDR3 sequences listed, around 24% are singletons. Sequenced here: peripheral blood mononuclear cells (PBMCs), sampled when the disease was refractory, from a patient treated with antithyroid drugs. The receptors come from a female donor with Graves disease.

With respect to this clonotype: A much larger clonotype is one base distant, so this may be a read error. V usage is TRBV6-1 and J usage is TRBJ1-2; the D gene is possibly TRBD1 (6 bases). The CDR3 consists of 15 residues. CDR1 MNHNS and CDR2 SASEGT come from the germline V gene. The CDR3 is CAGRDRDNGDYGYTF. The CDR3 coding sequence is TGTGCCGGCAGAGACCGGGACAACGGAGACTATGGCTACACCTTC.

Ten or more counts support this clonotype. The genes are TRBV2 and TRBJ2-2; 9 nucleotides match TRBD1. V was pared by 7 bases and J by 4 bases, with 7 bases of the junction left unmatched. CDR1 and CDR2 from the germline V gene are SNHLY and FYNNEI. The CDR3 contains 15 residues. DNA for the CDR3: TGTGCCAGCACTTGGGACAGGGTGACCACCGGGGAGCTGTTTTTT. Its translation is CASTWDRVTTGELFF.

V gene TRBV7-8 combines with J gene TRBJ2-7; 7 bases align to TRBD1. Germline CDR1 reads SGHVS; CDR2 reads FQNEAQ. There are 15 residues in the CDR3. Trimming removed 1 base from V and 5 bases from J; junction bases left unmatched: 8. CDR3 amino acids: CASSLEFGRGNEQYF. CDR3 DNA: TGTGCCAGCAGCTTAGAGTTCGGCAGGGGGAACGAGCAGTACTTC.

This clonotype was seen only a few times. The J gene is TRBJ1-1, the V gene TRBV18; perhaps TRBD1 as D (6 bases). V was shortened by 3 bases and J by 9 bases, with 11 bases between the two germline ends. The CDR3 sequence is 12 residues long. Germline V gene data show CDR1 as KGHSH and CDR2 as LQKENI. CDR3 DNA sequence: TGTGCCAGCTCACCCGACAGGAATAAAGCTTTCTTT. This translates into CASSPDRNKAFF.

In its sample, this clonotype was seen a few times. The V gene is TRBV6-1, the J gene TRBJ1-3; no clear D. CDR3 length: 11 amino acids. From germline, CDR1 is MNHNS and CDR2 SASEGT. Trimming took off 6 bases at V and 3 bases at J, with 3 bases between the two ends. The CDR3 spells CASSHGNTIYF. For the CDR3, the DNA is TGTGCCAGCAGCCATGGAAACACCATATATTTT.

V is TRBV11-1 and J is TRBJ2-2, with TRBD2 as a possible D gene (6 bases). The V gene's germline CDR1 is SGHAT and CDR2 FQDESV (reference sequence). The V end was cut by 1 base, the J end by 3 bases, with 15 bases between. The CDR3 has 17 residues. The CDR3 region is CASSLGTTLRDTGELFF. In DNA form, the CDR3 reads TGTGCCAGCAGCTTAGGGACTACCTTGAGGGACACCGGGGAGCTGTTTTTT.

This clonotype was seen many times. This chain uses TRBV20-1 with TRBJ1-4; D unresolved. Deletions cut 4 bases from V and 0 bases from J, with 15 bases between. Per germline, CDR1 DFQATT and CDR2 SNEGSKA (reference sequence). CDR3 length equals 16 residues. The CDR3 loop reads CSANRLLSATNEKLFF. CDR3 sequence (DNA): TGCAGTGCTAACCGGCTACTCAGTGCAACTAATGAAAAACTGTTTTTT.

Concerning this clonotype itself: An end of the junction differs from the germline gene, which may be a read error. The gene calls are TRBV7-2 and TRBJ1-1; D might be TRBD1 (6 bases). Germline V CDR1 and CDR2: SGHTA, FQGNSA. This CDR3 has 13 residues. The CDR3 DNA reads as TGCGCCAGCAGCCCCGGGGGCGCCCCTGAAGCTTTCTTT. It yields the protein CASSPGGAPEAFF.

The chain has TRBV28 and TRBJ2-4, with no clear D. Germline assignment: CDR1 MDHEN and CDR2 SYDVKM. CDR3 size: 16 residues. Trimming took off 7 bases at V and 2 bases at J, with 18 bases between the two ends. The CDR3 DNA is TGTGCCAGCACCCCCTCAGTGGTTCGAACCAAAAACATTCAGTACTTC. It yields the protein CASTPSVVRTKNIQYF. Using reference TRBV28 and TRBJ2-4 for the parts outside the CDR3, the full variable domain is DVKVTQSSRYLVKRTGEKVFLECVQDMDHENMFWYRQDPGLGLRLIYFSYDVKMKEKGDIPEGYSVSREKKERFSLILESASTNQTSMYLCASTPSVVRTKNIQYFGAGTRLSVL.

The sample holds many counts of this clonotype. The rearrangement joins TRBV28 to TRBJ2-2; D tentatively fits TRBD1 or TRBD2 (5 bases each). This CDR3 is 15 amino acids long. Trimming shortened V by 5 bases and J by 8 bases, and 18 bases separated the two germline ends. Germline-derived CDR1 and CDR2 are MDHEN and SYDVKM. The CDR3 nucleotides read TGTGCCAGCAGTCATCGGGACCCCCGTCAGGGGGAGCTGTTTTTT. Encoded protein: CASSHRDPRQGELFF.

The table lists this clonotype with many counts. The gene calls are TRBV7-2 and TRBJ2-7; a possible D gene is TRBD2 (6 bases). Deletions cut 5 bases from V and 5 bases from J, with 19 bases between. Germline lookup yields CDR1 SGHTA and CDR2 FQGNSA. This CDR3 is built from 15 residues. For the CDR3, the DNA is TGTGCCAGCAGCACGAGACTAGGACAAAGAAACGAGCAGTACTTC. It encodes CASSTRLGQRNEQYF.

This clonotype was seen a handful of times. CDR3 protein: CASRVIVSSLQETQYF. The CDR3 nucleotides read TGTGCCAGCAGAGTGATAGTATCCAGCCTCCAAGAGACCCAGTACTTC. V is TRBV2 and J is TRBJ2-5; the D is unclear. Per germline, CDR1 SNHLY and CDR2 FYNNEI. V was trimmed by 6 bases and J by 1 base, leaving 18 bases between them. This CDR3 spans 16 amino acids.

This clonotype was observed a few times. The chain employs TRBV6-1 and TRBJ2-2; possible D gene TRBD1, 5 bases. CDR1 and CDR2 from the germline V gene are MNHNS and SASEGT. V lost 6 bases and J lost 0, with 8 bases in between. CDR3 length: 14 amino acids. The CDR3 protein is CASRRTPNTGELFF. DNA of the CDR3: TGTGCCAGCAGGAGGACACCGAACACCGGGGAGCTGTTTTTT.

This clonotype was counted at least ten times. This chain links TRBV29-1 with TRBJ1-2, with D possibly TRBD1 on 5 matching bases. V dropped 4 bases and J dropped 4 bases, with 10 bases sitting between them. This CDR3 has 12 residues. Per the germline V gene, CDR1 is SQVTM and CDR2 is ANQGSEA. The CDR3 is CSVAGWGYGYTF. CDR3 coding DNA: TGCAGCGTTGCAGGGTGGGGCTATGGCTACACCTTC.

This clonotype has a count of ten or more. The V call is TRBV2, the J call TRBJ1-6, with no clear D. Trimming took off 5 bases at V and 5 bases at J, with 13 bases between the two ends. The CDR3 spans 15 residues. Germline CDR1 SNHLY, CDR2 FYNNEI. The CDR3 coding sequence is TGTGCCAGCAGTCCCCGCGGGCAGGATAATTCACCCCTCCACTTT. Amino acids: CASSPRGQDNSPLHF.

V gene TRBV28 combines with J gene TRBJ1-2, with TRBD1 as a possible D gene (5 bases). Trimming left V 6 bases short and J 3 bases short, with 14 bases between. Germline lookup yields CDR1 MDHEN and CDR2 SYDVKM. This CDR3 has 14 amino acids. CDR3 DNA sequence: TGTGCCAGCAGCCTATCCGGGGGGGACTATGGCTACACCTTC. It specifies CASSLSGGDYGYTF.

A few counts support this clonotype. The rearrangement uses TRBV25-1 and TRBJ2-2; possibly TRBD2 for D (6 bases). Germline V gives CDR1 MGHDK, CDR2 SYGVNS. CDR3 length: 15 amino acids. V shed 5 bases and J shed 3 bases, with 13 bases lying between them. CDR3 amino acids: CASSTRGTYTGELFF. The CDR3 DNA reads TGTGCCAGCAGTACGCGCGGGACCTACACCGGGGAGCTGTTTTTT.

This chain links TRBV7-9 with TRBJ2-5; TRBD2 aligns across 9 bases. CDR1 is SEHNR, CDR2 FQNEAQ, per germline (reference sequence). The CDR3 is 19 amino acids. Trimming took 4 bases from V and 1 from J; bases not matched to a gene: 16. In DNA, the CDR3 is TGTGCCAGCAGCTCACCAGCGTGGGGAATGACTAGCGGCCAAGAGACCCAGTACTTC. Protein product: CASSSPAWGMTSGQETQYF.